This T cell receptor beta chain was captured in a study of blood T cell repertoires in COVID-19 (dated by TCRdb to about 2020). Regarding the study in general: Collaborator samples came from the United States, Italy and Spain and covered acute and convalescent phases of COVID-19. Subjects who had been exposed to COVID-19, were actively infected with it, or had recovered from it provided the deeply sampled blood TCRbeta repertoires that made up the dataset. Sample metadata almost always included a de-identified subject ID, COVID-19 status, age in years and sex. The prospective study material was composed of cDNA or gDNA derived from T cells, B-cell-depleted T cells, or PBMCs. The samples were drawn from two sources: the first 160 participants of the ongoing ImmuneRACE study, and 1,000 to 1,500 subjects contributed by 6 global collaborators. Where available, HLA class I and class II types were obtained from metadata supplied by the sample provider rather than from assay-based typing. The repertoires were made available in a free public database intended to serve as a resource for research on the immune response to SARS-CoV-2. General findings and caveats noted by the study authors: How much clinical and demographic metadata was included differed by source and by participant, and the metadata was provided uncurated.

One collaborating source in Seattle enrolled patients during active infection and followed them longitudinally through the course of disease. Each collaborating institution followed its own protocols to collect whole blood in K2EDTA tubes. Collaborator samples were shipped for TCRbeta analysis as frozen whole blood, isolated PBMCs, or DNA extracted from either sample type. TCRbeta CDR3 regions were amplified from genomic DNA using the immunoSEQ Assay, a bias-controlled multiplex PCR. The paper's data handling went like this. The number of nucleated cells in each sample was estimated from the amplification of reference gene primers within the assay. To quantify the absolute abundance of each unique TCRbeta CDR3 rearrangement, sequence reads were collapsed and filtered. Productive Simpson clonality was computed per sample as the square root of Simpson's diversity index over productive rearrangements. Imported from immuneACCESS, the table was reduced by TCRdb to in-frame sequences with V and J called. These copies leave out some clones; in studies compared against another copy, an unresolved V gene accounts for under half, and the cause of the remainder is not known. V and J calls and clone size are as listed in that table; D and trimming were resolved from the DNA. The sample table holds 200,000 to 250,000 clones, of which 85% to 90% were seen once. 2.7% of the sample is in the top ten clones.

The CDR3 numbers 17 residues from cysteine through phenylalanine. Only the CDR3 part of the read is kept: 51 bases, read in frame from the first base. Germline trimming: 3 bases from V, 4 bases from J; junction bases outside gene matches: 12. The CDR1 and CDR2 encoded by the germline V gene are MNHNS and SASEGT. Of note for this clone: The antigen it recognizes is unknown. No quality values exist for individual bases; no much larger clone is one base distant.

The sequence came from a man aged 25-40 years with COVID-19, enrolled during active disease. Sequenced material: peripheral blood. Rearrangement joined TRBV6-1 to TRBJ2-7; the junction holds 10 bases that match TRBD1. The CDR3 protein is CASSDPPRDRGVYEQYF. The DNA sequence is given as TGTGCCAGCAGTGACCCCCCTAGGGACAGGGGAGTTTACGAGCAGTACTTC.